This T cell receptor (beta chain) was found in a study of blood T cell repertoires in COVID-19. Study-level information: Samples taken during acute and convalescent COVID-19 were collected in the United States, Italy and Spain.

Per the authors' pipeline: For nucleated cells, counts were estimated from reference gene primer amplification. TCRdb keeps only in-frame clones here, not all; method: immunoSEQ multiplex PCR. V and J calls and clone size are as listed in that table; D and trimming were resolved from the DNA. This table holds 250,000 to 300,000 clones, 89% found once. Trimming took 1 base from V and 3 from J; bases not matched to a gene: 5. Per germline, CDR1 GTSNPN and CDR2 SVGIG (reference sequence). CDR3 length equals 14 residues. V and J are TRBV30 and TRBJ2-7; 8 bases align to TRBD1. This TCR was recovered from a man aged 50-59 years with acute or convalescent COVID-19. Sequenced material: peripheral blood. In nucleotides, the CDR3 is TGTGCCTGGAGTGCGCCAGGGGGCAGCTACGAGCAGTACTTC. Translated, it gives CAWSAPGGSYEQYF.